One sample yielded the 15 T cell receptor beta chains listed below, sequenced in a study of T-cell memory formation after mild COVID-19. MiXCR was run by TCRdb on the 5' RACE reads, yielding one entry per CDR3 protein. Among hundreds of thousands of distinct CDR3 sequences listed, around a sixth were seen once. Input material: PBMCs or a T cell subset sorted from them (not recorded which). Receptors were obtained from a young man who had mild COVID-19 (a few samples of this study predate the infection). Cell type and time point are not known.

The chain couples TRBV7-3 to TRBJ2-5; 9 bases align to TRBD2. V lost 1 base to trimming and J lost 5 bases; unmatched junction nucleotides: 8. The CDR3 is made up of 16 amino acids. From germline, CDR1 is SGHTA and CDR2 FQGTGA. DNA of the CDR3: TGTGCCAGCAGCTTAAGAAGCGGGGGGCCTGGGGAGACCCAGTACTTC. Its protein product is CASSLRSGGPGETQYF.

This chain joins TRBV5-4 and TRBJ2-1; 8 positions match TRBD2. The CDR3 sequence is 14 residues long. J lost 4 bases, V lost 5 bases, and 5 bases had no gene match. Per germline, CDR1 SGHNT and CDR2 YYREEE (reference sequence). This CDR3 reads CASSPGLEYNEQFF. CDR3 bases: TGTGCCAGCAGTCCGGGACTAGAGTACAATGAGCAGTTCTTC.

The V gene is TRBV20-1, the J gene TRBJ1-1, with 7 bases that match TRBD1. Germline assignment: CDR1 DFQATT and CDR2 SNEGSKA (reference sequence). The CDR3 runs 13 residues. J gave up 3 bases and V 0 bases, and 1 base lay outside the gene matches. CDR3 bases: TGCAGTGCTAGAGAGGACAGGTACACTGAAGCTTTCTTT. Amino acids: CSAREDRYTEAFF.

The chain joins TRBV15 to TRBJ2-7; weak D call: TRBD2 (6 bases). CDR3 length: 15 residues. Trimming took off 1 base at V and 3 bases at J, with 13 bases between the two ends. Germline V gene lookup returns CDR1 LNHNV and CDR2 YYDKDF (reference sequence). The CDR3 DNA reads TGTGCCACCAGCAGAGGGGGACTTCCCTTCTACGAGCAGTACGTC. This codes for CATSRGGLPFYEQYV.

This clonotype was observed a handful of times. J is TRBJ1-6 and V is TRBV27; D is possibly TRBD1 (6 bases). Trimming pared 8 bases from V and 3 bases from J, leaving 17 bases between. CDR1 and CDR2 (germline): MNHEY, SMNVEV (reference sequence). The CDR3 contains 16 residues. The CDR3 protein is CASGGLGPVYNSPLHF. DNA of the CDR3: TGTGCCAGCGGGGGGCTCGGGCCGGTCTATAATTCACCCCTCCACTTT.

Only a few counts were recorded for this clonotype. This chain links TRBV4-2 with TRBJ1-6, with a possible D match to TRBD1 (6 bases). CDR3 length: 15 residues. Trimming cost V 0 bases and J 10 bases, with 13 bases left between them. Germline V gene sequence: CDR1 LGHNA, CDR2 YNFKEQ. CDR3 nucleotide sequence: TGTGCCAGCAGCCAAGAAACAGGGTACCAGTCACCCCTCCACTTT. Its protein product is CASSQETGYQSPLHF.

This clonotype was counted many times. The genes are TRBV5-1 and TRBJ2-2; D is ambiguous. The CDR3 loop spans 15 amino acids. V lost 0 bases to trimming and J lost 8 bases, with 14 bases between them. Germline CDR1 is SGHRS and CDR2 is YFSETQ. The CDR3 DNA sequence: TGCGCCAGCAGCTTGGAACTTTTGTGGGGTGGGGAGCTGTTTTTT. This codes for CASSLELLWGGELFF.

The chain uses TRBV12-3 or TRBV12-4 and TRBJ2-2, with a possible D match to TRBD1 (6 bases). Trimming removed 8 bases from V and 2 bases from J, with 12 bases in between. The length of the CDR3 is 14 residues. This CDR3 is CASDRDKNTGELFF. CDR3 DNA: TGTGCCAGCGACCGGGACAAAAACACCGGGGAGCTGTTTTTT.

This clonotype was detected once. The chain is built from TRBV10-3 and TRBJ2-7; 8 bases line up with TRBD1. V dropped 0 bases and J dropped 2; count of bases not matched to a gene: 3. The CDR3 spans 15 residues. Germline-derived CDR1 and CDR2 are ENHRY and SYGVKD. The CDR3 spells CAISESTGGTYEQYF. CDR3 nucleotide sequence: TGTGCCATCAGTGAGTCTACAGGGGGTACCTACGAGCAGTACTTC.

This clonotype has a count of ten or more. The chain is built from TRBV20-1 and TRBJ2-7; 7 nucleotides line up with TRBD2. CDR1 is DFQATT and CDR2 is SNEGSKA in the germline V gene (reference sequence). The trim removed 3 bases at V and 6 bases at J, leaving 11 bases unmatched. The CDR3 totals 14 residues. CDR3 amino acids: CSASPVLAVREQYF. In DNA, the CDR3 is TGCAGTGCTAGCCCCGTCCTAGCGGTCCGCGAGCAGTACTTC.

This clonotype has more than one count but fewer than ten. The J gene is TRBJ1-5, the V gene TRBV5-6, with a weak D call TRBD1 (6 bases). In germline, CDR1 is SGHDT, CDR2 YYEEEE. There are 14 residues in the CDR3. V gave up 2 bases and J gave up 4 bases, with 10 bases separating them. The CDR3 DNA follows: TGTGCCAGCAGCTTACCGGGGGCGAATCAGCCCCAGCATTTT. Its translation: CASSLPGANQPQHF.

In this sample, this clonotype turned up many times. This rearrangement joins TRBV7-2 to TRBJ1-3; 9 nucleotides agree with TRBD1. The junction had 12 bases not matched to a gene; V was cut back by 8 bases and J by 7 bases. Per the germline V gene, CDR1 is SGHTA and CDR2 is FQGNSA. CDR3 length equals 15 residues. DNA for the CDR3: TGTGCCAGCGGCCGTACCGGGACAGGGCCCAACACCATATATTTT. It yields the protein CASGRTGTGPNTIYF.

J is TRBJ1-3 and V is TRBV20-1; D not resolved. There are 14 residues in the CDR3. Germline CDR1 reads DFQATT; CDR2 reads SNEGSKA (reference sequence). Trimming cost V 6 bases and J 0 bases, with 12 bases left between them. CDR3 sequence reads: CSASDGSSGNTIYF. The CDR3 coding sequence is TGCAGTGCCTCGGACGGAAGCTCTGGAAACACCATATATTTT.

A few counts support this clonotype. This chain connects TRBV24-1 to TRBJ2-5; possibly TRBD2 for D (6 bases). This CDR3 spans 16 amino acids. V dropped 3 bases and J dropped 5 bases, with 18 bases sitting between them. Germline V gene data show CDR1 as KGHDR and CDR2 as SFDVKD. The CDR3 DNA follows: TGTGCCACCAGTGATGACTGGGGGGTCTTCGAGGAGACCCAGTACTTC. This translates into CATSDDWGVFEETQYF.

This chain joins TRBV6-5 and TRBJ1-6, with D possibly TRBD1 on 6 matching bases. Germline V gene lookup returns CDR1 MNHEY and CDR2 SVGAGI. Trimming shortened V by 2 bases and J by 8 bases, and 22 bases separated the two germline ends. The CDR3 consists of 18 residues. CDR3: CASSYTGAGGRSDSPLHF. CDR3 nucleotide sequence: TGTGCCAGCAGTTACACGGGGGCGGGGGGCCGCTCGGATTCACCCCTCCACTTT.